One T cell receptor beta chain is described in this entry. As yet, its antigen is unknown. CDR3 length equals 12 residues. Losses at the gene ends were 5 bases for V and 1 base for J; bases not matched to a gene: 1. Germline loops: CDR1 DFQATT, CDR2 SNEGSKA (reference sequence). For TCR beta, libraries came from quantitative 5'-RACE with molecular barcodes. TCRdb redid the calling of the 5' RACE reads with MiXCR, one entry per CDR3 protein. The sample gives 150,000 or so distinct CDR3 sequences, 25% to 35% of which show up once; about 5.5% is in the top ten. The sample originates from a study of CD8 T cells in ankylosing spondylitis. Points from the study as a whole: In ankylosing spondylitis blood, a motif of seven or eight highly homologous TCR beta variants appeared characteristic.

This TCR came from a male donor with ankylosing spondylitis. Sequencing was carried out using synovial fluid, either unsorted or a sorted T cell fraction (not recorded which). This chain connects TRBV20-1 to TRBJ1-1; TRBD1 matches 7 bases. The CDR3 sequence is CSADRENTEAFF. CDR3 bases: TGCAGTGCTGACAGGGAGAACACTGAAGCTTTCTTT.